This TCR beta chain was observed in a study of cytomegalovirus exposure and HLA in healthy donors. Study summary: T cells numbering approximately 170 million yielded around 120 million unique TCR beta sequences in an earlier analysis. Early release data held roughly 90 million unique TCRs from HLA-typed donors.

Trimming took 5 bases from V and 1 from J; bases not matched to a gene: 5. Germline V CDR1 and CDR2: MNHNY, SVGAGI (reference sequence). The CDR3 runs to 16 residues. Both 60 Vbeta primers and 13 Jbeta primers went into the PCR. The repertoire was sequenced with immunoSEQ multiplex PCR; TCRdb's copy has only in-frame clones and lacks some. The data show approximately 210,000 clones, around 79% seen once. A note on this clone: What it binds is unknown.

Whole-study findings and limits: Later analysis associated a missense DCLRE1C variant with TCR beta V- and J-gene trimming. A later analysis found that most CMV-associated TCR beta chains appeared HLA-restricted.

Sequenced input: PBMCs. The TCR comes from a girl under 18 in good health and CMV-seropositive. The chain uses TRBV6-6 and TRBJ1-1; 12 bases match TRBD1. CDR3 amino acids: CASSGGQGAQNTEAFF. CDR3 DNA sequence: TGTGCCAGCAGTGGGGGACAGGGGGCGCAGAACACTGAAGCTTTCTTT.